This T cell receptor beta chain was found in a study of T-cell reconstitution after alpha-beta-depleted transplantation in children. Unique molecular identifiers were built into the TCRbeta library. TCRdb reanalysed the PCR reads using MiXCR and keeps one entry per CDR3 protein. The sample gives about 980,000 distinct CDR3 sequences, roughly 29% of which show up once; about 28% is in the top ten. With respect to this clonotype: Its antigen remains unknown.

CDR3 length: 13 amino acids. The germline CDR1 and CDR2 sequences are SEHNR and FQNEAQ (reference sequence). Trimming cost V 5 bases and J 4 bases, with 11 bases left between them. Study-level points and caveats: High day-60 TCRbeta diversity in some patients came from surviving recipient T cells and thymic progenitors. Approximately two months post-transplant, alpha-beta T cells reportedly originated from several hundred expanded graft clones. At one year after transplant, newly produced T cells mostly accounted for T-cell counts and diversity.

The starting material was PBMCs, mostly from graft donor cells, obtained 360 days after TCRalphabeta/CD19-depleted stem cell transplant. The TCR originated in a boy in the first two years of life who had a stem cell transplant for SCID, so the T cells may come from the graft donor. This sequence joins TRBV7-9 and TRBJ1-1; D gene uncertain. The CDR3 is CASSVPVATEAFF. The CDR3 DNA reads TGTGCCAGCAGCGTTCCGGTAGCCACTGAAGCTTTCTTT.